This T cell receptor beta chain derives from a study of T-cell memory formation after mild COVID-19. 5'RACE primed from the constant segment yielded TCR alpha and TCR beta cDNA libraries bearing sample barcodes and UMIs. TCRdb independently ran MiXCR on the 5' RACE reads; one entry per CDR3 protein. The sample contains almost 550,000 distinct CDR3 sequences, roughly 20% of which appear only once. This clonotype was seen a handful of times. The antigen remains undetermined. Trimming took off 8 bases at V and 3 bases at J, with 9 bases between the two ends. The CDR3 runs to 12 residues. CDR1 is SGHTA and CDR2 is FQGNSA in the germline V gene. General observations from the study: Clones shrinking between day 15 and 85 showed a balanced CD4/CD8 split, and those that grew later tilted toward CD4+. Second-wave clones peaking on day 37 lacked confirmed SARS-CoV-2 specificity.

This chain connects TRBV7-2 to TRBJ2-3; D remains unclear. The TCR comes from an adult woman who had mild COVID-19 (a few samples of this study predate the infection). Cell type and time point are not known. Sequencing used PBMCs or a T cell subset sorted from them (not recorded which). CDR3 coding DNA: TGTGCCAGCGGGGTACGGACAGATACGCAGTATTTT. This translates into CASGVRTDTQYF.